This TCR beta chain is from a study of cytotoxic CD8 clonotypes in ibrutinib-treated CLL. Overall study: Fewer than 13 relapsed/refractory, roughly 15 treatment-naive; some 17 IGHV unmutated.

This clone appeared a single time. Its target is unknown. Findings of the study overall: Sustained-remission and progressing patients had different sampling times. Rising at ibrutinib response, clonality subsequently fell back toward baseline at progression. Clonality correlated strongly with circulating CD8+ T cells and exceeded age-matched healthy donors at baseline.

Germline V gene sequence: CDR1 SGHTA, CDR2 FQGNSA. The CDR3 has 15 residues. V lost 1 base and J lost 0, with 7 bases in between. Assay: immunoSEQ multiplex PCR; the TCRdb copy retains only in-frame clones and omits some. The sample consists of approximately 190,000 clones, 60% to 80% of them appearing once. The receptor's source is a human donor with chronic lymphocytic leukemia. The chain recombines TRBV7-2 with TRBJ1-3, with no clear D. This specimen consisted of PBMCs, obtained after 12 months of ibrutinib treatment. Written as DNA, the CDR3 is TGTGCCAGCAGCTTAGAGGTATTCTCTGGAAACACCATATATTTT. It translates to CASSLEVFSGNTIYF.